A selection of T cell receptor beta chains follows, all from one sample in a study of shared clonotypes between healthy human individuals. Method: immunoSEQ multiplex PCR; TCRdb's copy keeps in-frame clones and lacks some. The sample comprises fewer than 1.6 million clones, less than 99% of which are singletons, and roughly 0.35% rests with the top ten. Source material: naive CD4+ T cells sorted from blood. The receptors shown here come from a man aged 30 to 45 in good health. The CDR3 runs from the conserved cysteine through the conserved F or W. A D gene is named only where the DNA matches it firmly. A clone size is listed for some rows: how often the clone was seen (once, few, many), or a class if it is expanded.

V gene: TRBV10-3; J gene: TRBJ2-1; clone size: once; D gene: NA; CDR3 DNA: TGTGCCATCAGAGAACAGGGAAGCTCCTACAATGAGCAGTTCTTC; CDR3 protein: CAIREQGSSYNEQFF
V gene: TRBV5-1; J gene: TRBJ2-7; clone size: NA; D gene: TRBD2; CDR3 DNA: TGCGCCAGCAGTCGCGATTACGGACTAGTCAGCGAGCAGTACTTC; CDR3 protein: CASSRDYGLVSEQYF
V gene: TRBV7-9; J gene: TRBJ1-5; clone size: NA; D gene: TRBD1; CDR3 DNA: TGTGCCAGCAGCTTAGCGGGGGGGACAGATAATCAGCCCCAGCATTTT; CDR3 protein: CASSLAGGTDNQPQHF
V gene: TRBV6-6; J gene: TRBJ2-6; clone size: NA; D gene: NA; CDR3 DNA: TGTGCCAGCAGAACCGCGGTTGGGGCCAACGTCCTGACTTTC; CDR3 protein: CASRTAVGANVLTF
V gene: TRBV25-1; J gene: TRBJ1-1; clone size: NA; D gene: TRBD1; CDR3 DNA: TGTGCCAGCCTTGGACAGGGGGCTAACACTGAAGCTTTCTTT; CDR3 protein: CASLGQGANTEAFF
V gene: TRBV7-2; J gene: TRBJ1-5; clone size: NA; D gene: TRBD1; CDR3 DNA: TGTGCCAGCAGCTTATCAGGGGGGAGCAATCAGCCCCAGCATTTT; CDR3 protein: CASSLSGGSNQPQHF
V gene: TRBV25-1; J gene: TRBJ2-7; clone size: NA; D gene: TRBD1; CDR3 DNA: TGTGCCAGCACCGGGACAGGGTCCCGCGAGCAGTACTTC; CDR3 protein: CASTGTGSREQYF
V gene: TRBV4-1; J gene: TRBJ2-7; clone size: NA; D gene: TRBD1; CDR3 DNA: TGCGCCAGCAGCCAAGATTTCGGGACAGGACTCTCCTACGAGCAGTACTTC; CDR3 protein: CASSQDFGTGLSYEQYF
V gene: TRBV7-2; J gene: TRBJ2-1; clone size: NA; D gene: TRBD1; CDR3 DNA: TGTGCCAGCAGTAGACAGGGCGATGAGCAGTTCTTC; CDR3 protein: CASSRQGDEQFF
V gene: TRBV20-1; J gene: TRBJ1-2; clone size: NA; D gene: TRBD1; CDR3 DNA: TGCAGTGCTCAGGGGGCGGGTGGCTACACCTTC; CDR3 protein: CSAQGAGGYTF
V gene: TRBV10-2; J gene: TRBJ1-5; clone size: NA; D gene: TRBD1; CDR3 DNA: TGCGCCAGCAGTGAAGGACAGGGGGGAAGTCAGCCCCAGCATTTT; CDR3 protein: CASSEGQGGSQPQHF
V gene: TRBV2; J gene: TRBJ2-1; clone size: NA; D gene: TRBD2; CDR3 DNA: TGTGCCAGCAGTGGACTAGCGGGGGATGAGCAGTTCTTC; CDR3 protein: CASSGLAGDEQFF
V gene: TRBV7-9; J gene: TRBJ2-5; clone size: NA; D gene: NA; CDR3 DNA: TGTGCCAGCAGCTCCGGACAGTACCAAGAGACCCAGTACTTC; CDR3 protein: CASSSGQYQETQYF
V gene: TRBV6-1; J gene: TRBJ2-3; clone size: NA; D gene: NA; CDR3 DNA: TGTGCCAGCAGTGACCCTCGAGGGCCCACAGATACGCAGTATTTT; CDR3 protein: CASSDPRGPTDTQYF
V gene: TRBV7-9; J gene: TRBJ2-5; clone size: NA; D gene: TRBD1; CDR3 DNA: TGTGCCAGCAGCCTTCGACAGGGGGACGATGGAGAGACCCAGTACTTC; CDR3 protein: CASSLRQGDDGETQYF
V gene: TRBV15; J gene: TRBJ1-5; clone size: NA; D gene: NA; CDR3 DNA: TGTGCCACCAGCAGAGGGGGGGGCAGTAATCAGCCCCAGCATTTT; CDR3 protein: CATSRGGGSNQPQHF
V gene: TRBV7-8; J gene: TRBJ1-5; clone size: NA; D gene: NA; CDR3 DNA: TGTGCCAGCAGCTCAACAGGGACCAATAGCAATCAGCCCCAGCATTTT; CDR3 protein: CASSSTGTNSNQPQHF
V gene: TRBV27; J gene: TRBJ2-5; clone size: once; D gene: NA; CDR3 DNA: TGTGCCAGCAGTTTTTCCCTGAGGGGGACCCAGTACTTC; CDR3 protein: CASSFSLRGTQYF
V gene: TRBV5-1; J gene: TRBJ1-4; clone size: NA; D gene: TRBD1; CDR3 DNA: TGCGCCAGCAGCTCCCGGGACAGGGGTAATGAAAAACTGTTTTTT; CDR3 protein: CASSSRDRGNEKLFF
V gene: TRBV18; J gene: TRBJ1-3; clone size: NA; D gene: NA; CDR3 DNA: TGTGCCAGCTCACCCCTCCGGACTGATTCTGGAAACACCATATATTTT; CDR3 protein: CASSPLRTDSGNTIYF
V gene: TRBV9; J gene: TRBJ2-1; clone size: NA; D gene: TRBD2; CDR3 DNA: TGTGCCAGCAGCGTAGGAGGGAGGGCTAGAGGCAATGAGCAGTTCTTC; CDR3 protein: CASSVGGRARGNEQFF
V gene: TRBV7-6; J gene: TRBJ2-2; clone size: NA; D gene: NA; CDR3 DNA: TGTGCCAGCAGCTCAGTGGGAGACGGCGGGGAGCTGTTTTTT; CDR3 protein: CASSSVGDGGELFF
V gene: TRBV5-4; J gene: TRBJ2-7; clone size: NA; D gene: NA; CDR3 DNA: TGTGCCAGCAGCTTTGGGGACTCTATAGCCTACGAGCAGTACTTC; CDR3 protein: CASSFGDSIAYEQYF
V gene: TRBV27; J gene: TRBJ1-2; clone size: NA; D gene: TRBD1; CDR3 DNA: TGTGCCAGCAGACAGGGGATTGGCTACACCTTC; CDR3 protein: CASRQGIGYTF
V gene: TRBV10-3; J gene: TRBJ2-7; clone size: few; D gene: NA; CDR3 DNA: TGTGCCATCAGTGAACGAGGGCCAAGCTCCTACGAGCAGTACTTC; CDR3 protein: CAISERGPSSYEQYF
V gene: TRBV25-1; J gene: TRBJ2-1; clone size: NA; D gene: NA; CDR3 DNA: TGTGCCAGCAGTGCCTCGAAGGTCTTGCACGTTGAGCAGTTCTTC; CDR3 protein: CASSASKVLHVEQFF
V gene: TRBV29-1; J gene: TRBJ1-1; clone size: NA; D gene: TRBD1; CDR3 DNA: TGCAGCTTAAAAGGGGGCTTGGACACTGAAGCTTTCTTT; CDR3 protein: CSLKGGLDTEAFF
V gene: TRBV30; J gene: TRBJ1-2; clone size: NA; D gene: NA; CDR3 DNA: TGTGCCTGGAGTGTACGGAACAGGGCTGAACCCTATGGCTACACCTTC; CDR3 protein: CAWSVRNRAEPYGYTF
V gene: TRBV28; J gene: TRBJ2-1; clone size: NA; D gene: NA; CDR3 DNA: TGTGCCAGCAGTTTTGTGGGCGGGCAGTTCTTC; CDR3 protein: CASSFVGGQFF
V gene: TRBV9; J gene: TRBJ2-7; clone size: NA; D gene: TRBD1; CDR3 DNA: TGTGCCAGCAGCCCTTCTCCGGGACAGGGGGCCTACGAGCAGTACTTC; CDR3 protein: CASSPSPGQGAYEQYF
V gene: TRBV5-1; J gene: TRBJ2-1; clone size: NA; D gene: TRBD2; CDR3 DNA: TGCGCCAGCAGCTCCCTAGCGGGCGGGAGCTCCTACAATGAGCAGTTCTTC; CDR3 protein: CASSSLAGGSSYNEQFF